Shown below are 5 T cell receptor beta chains from a single sample sequenced in a study of blood T cell repertoires in COVID-19. Sequenced by immunoSEQ multiplex PCR; TCRdb stores in-frame clones only, minus some. The sample has a few hundred thousand clones, approximately 90% seen once. The sequencing input was peripheral blood. All receptors derive from a woman aged 25 to 39 who had recovered from COVID-19.

V and J are TRBV6-5 and TRBJ1-3, with TRBD1 matching 10 bases. Trimming removed 0 bases from V and 8 bases from J; junction bases left unmatched: 4. There are 15 residues in the CDR3. The germline V gene encodes CDR1 MNHEY and CDR2 SVGAGI. CDR3 region: CASSYSGTGAYTIYF. The CDR3, as DNA: TGTGCCAGCAGTTACTCTGGGACAGGGGCGTACACCATATATTTT.

The chain joins TRBV19 to TRBJ2-7, with a weak D call TRBD1 (6 bases). V lost 10 bases and J lost 2, with 15 bases in between. The V gene's germline CDR1 is LNHDA and CDR2 SQIVND (reference sequence). CDR3 length equals 13 residues. Written as DNA, the CDR3 is TGTGCCACTCCGGGACAAATGCCCTACGAGCAGTACTTC. This codes for CATPGQMPYEQYF.

This chain joins TRBV10-3 and TRBJ2-7; TRBD1 agrees at 7 bases. The V gene end was trimmed by 6 bases and the J gene end by 1 base; junction bases not matched to a gene: 6. Germline V gene data show CDR1 as ENHRY and CDR2 as SYGVKD. The CDR3 covers 14 residues. This chain's CDR3 is CAIRPGQESYEQYF. CDR3 nucleotides: TGTGCCATCAGACCCGGACAGGAGTCCTACGAGCAGTACTTC.

The rearrangement joins TRBV25-1 to TRBJ2-5; D is unclear. CDR1 is MGHDK, CDR2 SYGVNS, per germline. This CDR3 is 12 amino acids long. The V and J ends lost 1 base and 5 bases respectively, with 5 bases between them. The CDR3 DNA reads TGTGCCAGCAGTGAATCCTCCGAGACCCAGTACTTC. Protein sequence: CASSESSETQYF.

This chain connects TRBV28 to TRBJ1-5, with unresolved D. V lost 2 bases and J 7 bases, leaving 9 bases between the germline ends. The CDR3 covers 13 residues. Germline CDR1 reads MDHEN; CDR2 reads SYDVKM. The CDR3: CASSLVGSQPQHF. The CDR3 coding sequence is TGTGCCAGCAGTTTAGTGGGGAGCCAGCCCCAGCATTTT.